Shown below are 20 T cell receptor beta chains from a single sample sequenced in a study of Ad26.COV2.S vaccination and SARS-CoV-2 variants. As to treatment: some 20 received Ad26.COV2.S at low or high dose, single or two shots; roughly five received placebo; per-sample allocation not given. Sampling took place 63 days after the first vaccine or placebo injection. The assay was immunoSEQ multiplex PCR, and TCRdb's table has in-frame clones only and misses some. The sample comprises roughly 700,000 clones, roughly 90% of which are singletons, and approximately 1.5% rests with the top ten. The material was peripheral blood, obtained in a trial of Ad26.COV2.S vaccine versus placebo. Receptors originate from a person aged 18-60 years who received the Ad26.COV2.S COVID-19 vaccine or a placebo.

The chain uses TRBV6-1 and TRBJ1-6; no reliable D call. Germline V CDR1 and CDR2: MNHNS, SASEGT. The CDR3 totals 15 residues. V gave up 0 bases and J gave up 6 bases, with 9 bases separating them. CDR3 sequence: CASSEASYGNSPLHF. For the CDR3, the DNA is TGTGCCAGCAGTGAAGCGAGTTATGGTAATTCACCCCTCCACTTT.

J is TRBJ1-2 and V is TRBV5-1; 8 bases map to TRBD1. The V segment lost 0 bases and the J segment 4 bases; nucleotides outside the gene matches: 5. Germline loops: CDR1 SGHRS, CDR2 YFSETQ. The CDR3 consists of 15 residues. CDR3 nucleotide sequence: TGCGCCAGCAGCTTGGCCACCGGACAGGGCTATGGCTACACCTTC. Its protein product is CASSLATGQGYGYTF. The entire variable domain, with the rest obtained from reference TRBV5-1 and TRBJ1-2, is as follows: KAGVTQTPRYLIKTRGQQVTLSCSPISGHRSVSWYQQTPGQGLQFLFEYFSETQRNKGNFPGRFSGRQFSNSRSEMNVSTLELGDSALYLCASSLATGQGYGYTFGSGTRLTVV.

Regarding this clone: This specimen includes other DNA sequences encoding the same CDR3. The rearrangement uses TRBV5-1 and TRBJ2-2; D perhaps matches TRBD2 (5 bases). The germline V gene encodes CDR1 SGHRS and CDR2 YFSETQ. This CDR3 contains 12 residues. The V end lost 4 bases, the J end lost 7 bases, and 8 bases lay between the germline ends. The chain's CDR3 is CASSLGLGELFF. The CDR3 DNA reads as TGCGCCAGCAGCCTCGGACTCGGGGAGCTGTTTTTT.

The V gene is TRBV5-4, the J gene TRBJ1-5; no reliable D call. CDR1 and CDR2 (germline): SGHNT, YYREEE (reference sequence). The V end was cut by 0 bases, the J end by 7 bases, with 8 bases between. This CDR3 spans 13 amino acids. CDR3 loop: CASSLGSGQPQHF. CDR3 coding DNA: TGTGCCAGCAGCTTGGGGTCCGGGCAGCCCCAGCATTTT.

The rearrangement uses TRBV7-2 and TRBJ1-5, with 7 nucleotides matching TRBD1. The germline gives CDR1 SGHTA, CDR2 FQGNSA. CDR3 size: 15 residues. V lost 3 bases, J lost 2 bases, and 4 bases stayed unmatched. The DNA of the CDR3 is TGTGCCAGCAGCTTTATAGGGGGCCGCAATCAGCCCCAGCATTTT. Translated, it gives CASSFIGGRNQPQHF.

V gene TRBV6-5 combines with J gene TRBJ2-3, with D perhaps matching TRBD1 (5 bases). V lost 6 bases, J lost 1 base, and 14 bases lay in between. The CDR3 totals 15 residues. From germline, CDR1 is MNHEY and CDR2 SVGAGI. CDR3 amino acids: CASSTVGRRTDTQYF. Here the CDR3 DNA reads TGTGCCAGCAGCACGGTGGGGCGGCGCACAGATACGCAGTATTTT.

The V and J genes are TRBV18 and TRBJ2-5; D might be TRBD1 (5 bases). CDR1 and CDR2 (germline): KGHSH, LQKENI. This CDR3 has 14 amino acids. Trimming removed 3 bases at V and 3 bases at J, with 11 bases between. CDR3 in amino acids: CASSPTAREETQYF. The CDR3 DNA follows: TGTGCCAGCTCACCGACGGCCAGGGAAGAGACCCAGTACTTC.

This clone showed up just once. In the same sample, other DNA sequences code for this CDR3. Written as DNA, the CDR3 is TGTGCCAGCTCACCACCGGGACGGTCCTACGAGCAGTACTTC. This gives the protein CASSPPGRSYEQYF. J is TRBJ2-7 and V is TRBV18; the D gene could be TRBD1 or TRBD2 (5 bases each). The CDR3 totals 14 residues. Trimming shortened V by 0 bases and J by 1 base, and 7 bases separated the two germline ends. Germline-derived CDR1 and CDR2 are KGHSH and LQKENI.

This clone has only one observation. The CDR3 reads CASSRGTSGRSNNEQFF. In nucleotides, the CDR3 is TGTGCCAGCAGTAGAGGGACTAGCGGCCGTTCCAACAATGAGCAGTTCTTC. The chain has TRBV27 and TRBJ2-1; 11 bases line up with TRBD2. The CDR3 runs 17 residues. Losses at the gene ends were 5 bases for V and 5 bases for J; bases not matched to a gene: 11. Germline CDR1 and CDR2: MNHEY and SMNVEV (reference sequence).

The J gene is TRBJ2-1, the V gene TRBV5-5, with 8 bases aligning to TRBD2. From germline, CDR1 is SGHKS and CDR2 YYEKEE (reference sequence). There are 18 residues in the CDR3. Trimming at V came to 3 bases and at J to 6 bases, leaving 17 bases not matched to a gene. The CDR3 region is CASSSSGRTKRETNEQFF. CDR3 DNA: TGTGCCAGCAGCTCGTCAGGGAGGACTAAGCGGGAGACCAATGAGCAGTTCTTC.

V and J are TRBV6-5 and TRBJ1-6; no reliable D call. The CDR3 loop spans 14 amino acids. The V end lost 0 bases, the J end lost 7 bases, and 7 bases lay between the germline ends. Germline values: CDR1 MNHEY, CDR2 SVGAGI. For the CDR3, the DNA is TGTGCCAGCAGTTACTCAGCGTCCAATTCACCCCTCCACTTT. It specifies CASSYSASNSPLHF.

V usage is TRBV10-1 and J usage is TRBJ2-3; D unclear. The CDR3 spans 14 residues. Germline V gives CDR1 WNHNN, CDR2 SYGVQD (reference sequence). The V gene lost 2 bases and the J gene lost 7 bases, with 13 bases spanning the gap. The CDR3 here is CASSEDGRQNTQYF. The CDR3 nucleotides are TGCGCCAGCAGTGAGGACGGTCGGCAAAATACGCAGTATTTT.

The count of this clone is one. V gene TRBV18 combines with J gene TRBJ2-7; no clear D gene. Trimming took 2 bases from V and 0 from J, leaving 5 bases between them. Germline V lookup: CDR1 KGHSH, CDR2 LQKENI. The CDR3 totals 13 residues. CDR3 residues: CASSPFGSYEQYF. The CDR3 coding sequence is TGTGCCAGCTCACCATTCGGCTCCTACGAGCAGTACTTC.

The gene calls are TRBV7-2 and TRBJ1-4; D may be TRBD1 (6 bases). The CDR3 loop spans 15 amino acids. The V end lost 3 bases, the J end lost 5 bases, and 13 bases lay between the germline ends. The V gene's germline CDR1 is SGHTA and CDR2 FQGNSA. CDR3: CASSFGWGTNEKLFF. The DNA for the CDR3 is TGTGCCAGCAGCTTCGGATGGGGGACAAATGAAAAACTGTTTTTT.

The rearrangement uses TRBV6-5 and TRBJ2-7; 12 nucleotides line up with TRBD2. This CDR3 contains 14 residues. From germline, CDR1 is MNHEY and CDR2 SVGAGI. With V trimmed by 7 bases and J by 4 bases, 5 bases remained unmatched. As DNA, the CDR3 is TGTGCCAGCAAACCGGGACTAGCGGGTTACGAGCAGTACTTC. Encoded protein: CASKPGLAGYEQYF.

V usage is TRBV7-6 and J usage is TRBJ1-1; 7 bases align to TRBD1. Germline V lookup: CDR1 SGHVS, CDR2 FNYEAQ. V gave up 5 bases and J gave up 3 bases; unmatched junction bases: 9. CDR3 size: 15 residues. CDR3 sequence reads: CASSPRQGMHTEAFF. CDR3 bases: TGTGCCAGCAGCCCCCGACAGGGAATGCACACTGAAGCTTTCTTT.

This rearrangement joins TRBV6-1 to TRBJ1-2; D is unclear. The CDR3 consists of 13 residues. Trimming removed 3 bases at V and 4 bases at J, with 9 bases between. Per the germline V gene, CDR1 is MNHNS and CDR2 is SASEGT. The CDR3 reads CASSEQVGYGYTF. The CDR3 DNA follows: TGTGCCAGCAGTGAGCAGGTCGGCTATGGCTACACCTTC.

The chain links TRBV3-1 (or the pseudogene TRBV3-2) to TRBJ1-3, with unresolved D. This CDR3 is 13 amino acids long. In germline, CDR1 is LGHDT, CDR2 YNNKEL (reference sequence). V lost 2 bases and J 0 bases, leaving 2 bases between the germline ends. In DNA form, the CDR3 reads TGTGCCAGCAGCCAAAACTCTGGAAACACCATATATTTT. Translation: CASSQNSGNTIYF.

Here the CDR3 reads CASSYLGGNTEAFF. CDR3 coding DNA: TGTGCCAGCAGCTACCTAGGGGGCAACACTGAAGCTTTCTTT. The rearrangement links TRBV7-2 to TRBJ1-1; 7 positions match TRBD1. Germline V gene data show CDR1 as SGHTA and CDR2 as FQGNSA. Losses at the gene ends were 4 bases for V and 2 bases for J; bases not matched to a gene: 4. This CDR3 spans 14 amino acids.

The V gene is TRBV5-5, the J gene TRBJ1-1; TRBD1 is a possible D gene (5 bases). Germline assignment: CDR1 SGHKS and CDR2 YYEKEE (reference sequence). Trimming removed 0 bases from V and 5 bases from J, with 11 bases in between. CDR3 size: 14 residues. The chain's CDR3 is CASSLEGEGTEAFF. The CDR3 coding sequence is TGTGCCAGCAGCTTGGAAGGGGAAGGGACTGAAGCTTTCTTT.